The rows below give T cell receptor beta chains drawn from one sample of a study of control samples from healthy donors and cancer patients. Profiling relied on immunoSEQ multiplex PCR, and the TCRdb table lists in-frame clones only, not all of them. The table has about 150,000 clones, 93% seen once; the top ten hold almost 6%. Material: blood. The receptors stem from a young man in good health. Each CDR3 is given with its conserved first and last residue. The order of the fields is clone size, D gene, J gene, V gene, CDR3 protein, CDR3 DNA. A D gene is named only where the DNA matches it firmly. Clone size is stated in some rows and not others, as once, few, many or a class when expanded.

>once|.|TRBJ2-1|TRBV5-4
CASSLDTGSYNEQFF
TGTGCCAGCAGTCTCGACACTGGCTCCTACAATGAGCAGTTCTTC
>.|.|TRBJ1-1|TRBV30
CAWSRSWFTKTEAFF
TGTGCCTGGAGTAGAAGTTGGTTCACGAAAACTGAAGCTTTCTTT
>.|.|TRBJ2-1|TRBV28
CASSSMPRTGHEQFF
TGTGCCAGCAGTTCCATGCCCCGAACAGGGCACGAGCAGTTCTTC
>.|.|TRBJ1-2|TRBV15
CATSRGSDLYGYTF
TGTGCCACCAGCAGAGGATCGGACCTTTATGGCTACACCTTC
>.|TRBD2|TRBJ2-1|TRBV4-2
CASSRLHLRGDEQFF
TGTGCCAGCAGCCGGCTACACCTGCGGGGGGATGAGCAGTTCTTC
>.|.|TRBJ2-7|TRBV6-5
CATTGAGVNEQYF
TGTGCCACTACAGGGGCGGGAGTCAACGAGCAGTACTTC
>.|.|TRBJ2-1|TRBV11-2
CASSFTSNNEQFF
TGTGCCAGCAGCTTTACGTCTAACAATGAGCAGTTCTTC
>.|.|TRBJ1-1|TRBV13
CASSGGGTEAFF
TGTGCCAGCAGCGGGGGGGGCACTGAAGCTTTCTTT
>.|.|TRBJ1-1|TRBV4-1
CASSQVRGTEAFF
TGCGCCAGCAGCCAAGTACGGGGAACTGAAGCTTTCTTT
>.|TRBD2|TRBJ2-7|TRBV19
CASRKSGGTHEQYF
TGTGCCAGTAGGAAAAGCGGGGGGACCCACGAGCAGTACTTC
>.|.|TRBJ2-1|TRBV9
CASSVGIYNEQFF
TGTGCCAGCAGCGTAGGGATTTACAATGAGCAGTTCTTC
>.|.|TRBJ2-7|TRBV30
CAWSSLEWGEQYF
TGTGCCTGGAGCTCACTAGAGTGGGGGGAGCAGTACTTC
>.|.|TRBJ2-1|TRBV9
CASSILPLGSTYNEQFF
TGTGCCAGCAGCATCCTCCCCCTAGGTTCAACCTACAATGAGCAGTTCTTC
>.|.|TRBJ2-2|TRBV4-2
CASSEYRGGGGELFF
TGTGCCAGCAGCGAATACAGGGGAGGCGGCGGGGAGCTGTTTTTT
>.|.|TRBJ1-5|TRBV6-5
CASRYFNQPQHF
TGTGCCAGCAGATACTTCAATCAGCCCCAGCATTTT
>.|.|TRBJ2-1|TRBV29-1
CSVPGQGQFF
TGCAGCGTCCCGGGACAAGGGCAGTTCTTC
>.|.|TRBJ2-1|TRBV5-1
CASSGGQRYNEQFF
TGCGCCAGCAGCGGCGGACAGCGGTACAATGAGCAGTTCTTC